This T cell receptor (beta chain) is drawn from a study of cytomegalovirus exposure and HLA in healthy donors. This PCR relied on a set of 60 Vbeta primers and 13 Jbeta primers. Generated by immunoSEQ multiplex PCR, the TCRdb table keeps only in-frame clones and is missing some. The repertoire consists of some 98,000 clones, with around 75% occurring once and the leading ten covering approximately 11%. CDR3 length equals 14 residues. With V trimmed by 3 bases and J by 2 bases, 3 bases remained unmatched. Germline V gene data show CDR1 as SGHDN and CDR2 as FVKESK. Remarks on this clone: Its specificity is unknown.

General study findings and limits: Looking again later, the authors saw that most CMV-associated TCR beta chains seemed HLA-restricted. Cytomegalovirus association was assigned to approximately 160 TCR beta chains. Sequencing likely generated an artifact that appeared as a cluster of highly shared sequence variants. A later analysis reported that several of the most significant clusters appeared to be linked to common viral pathogens, among them Epstein-Barr virus.

This receptor was obtained from a man between 18 and 35 years old in good health and CMV-seropositive. The sample was PBMCs. The V call is TRBV14, the J call TRBJ2-7, with 8 bases aligning to TRBD1. DNA for the CDR3: TGTGCCAGCAGCCATGGACAGGGAGCCTACGAGCAGTACTTC. Translating it yields CASSHGQGAYEQYF.